This record covers a single T cell receptor beta chain. Antigen: not known. This specimen comes from a study of CXCR3-negative and CXCR3-positive naive CD8 T cells. CD45RO-CCR7+CD27+CD95- marked naive CD8+ T cells. It was by 5' RACE with UMI labels that the TRB cDNA libraries were prepared. Reanalyzing the 5' RACE reads, TCRdb keeps one entry per CDR3 protein, without DNA. The sample shows more than 65,000 distinct CDR3 sequences, and nearly 1.5% sits with its ten largest clones. Germline CDR1 SQVTM, CDR2 ANQGSEA. This CDR3 comprises 15 residues. Notes on the study in general: CXCR3-negative and CXCR3-positive naive cells shared comparable TRBV-TRBJ usage, but memory cells did not. TRB CDR3s were more hydrophobic in CXCR3-positive than in CXCR3-negative naive cells. Fresh PBMCs went into most assays, and CXCR3 expression partly declined after cryopreservation.

Sequenced sample: naive CXCR3- CD8+ T cells from blood. As for subset: CD45RO-CCR7+CD27+CD95- naive CD8+ T cells lacking CXCR3 (TNR3-). This TCR came from a human donor in good health. Some clones in this sample may be carry-over from other donors' samples. The chain couples TRBV29-1 to TRBJ2-7; TCRdb proposes TRBD1, but this gene call is untestable without DNA. This CDR3 reads CSVAGTGPQGYEQYF.